This T cell receptor beta chain comes out of a study of blood T cell repertoires in COVID-19. On the study more broadly: Samples came from the United States, Italy and Spain, spanning acute and convalescent COVID-19. From T cells, B-cell-depleted T cells, or PBMCs came the material, which was cDNA or gDNA.

Seattle researchers signed up patients amid active infection and tracked them longitudinally. Assay: immunoSEQ multiplex PCR; the TCRdb copy retains only in-frame clones and omits some. In the table there are about 340,000 clones, about 90% of which are singletons. V lost 4 bases to trimming and J lost 9 bases, with 21 bases between them. The germline V gene encodes CDR1 GTSNPN and CDR2 SVGIG (reference sequence). The CDR3 is 14 residues long. The specimen sequenced was peripheral blood. The J gene is TRBJ1-2, the V gene TRBV30, with D possibly TRBD1 on 6 matching bases. The source of this sequence is a woman aged 70 to 79 with COVID-19, enrolled during active disease. The CDR3 loop reads CAWIRDINLRSYTF. CDR3 bases: TGTGCCTGGATCCGGGACATCAATCTAAGAAGCTACACCTTC. The full variable domain, with the rest looked up from reference TRBV30 and TRBJ1-2, is SQTIHQWPATLVQPVGSPLSLECTVEGTSNPNLYWYRQAAGRGLQLLFYSVGIGQISSEVPQNLSASRPQDRQFILSSKKLLLSDSGFYLCAWIRDINLRSYTFGSGTRLTVV.